These 10 T cell receptor beta chains originate from one sample sequenced in a study of blood T cell repertoires in COVID-19 (dated by TCRdb to the early 2020s). Receptor libraries were prepared by the immunoSEQ multiplex PCR assay. The immuneACCESS repertoire file appears here via TCRdb, limited to in-frame rearrangements. These files lack a portion of the clones; in checked studies, under half of the deficit traces to unresolved V genes, and the cause of the others is not known. The sample records about 84,000 clones, 83% of which are singletons. About 31% of the sample is held by the ten biggest clonotypes. The sample comprised peripheral blood. The receptors derive from a woman older than 75 with acute or convalescent COVID-19.

The chain uses TRBV2 and TRBJ2-1; 9 nucleotides align to TRBD2. The CDR3 covers 12 residues. Germline V lookup: CDR1 SNHLY, CDR2 FYNNEI. This CDR3 reads CAGGSGSDEQFF. The CDR3, as DNA: TGTGCGGGCGGTAGCGGGAGTGATGAGCAGTTCTTC.

The V gene is TRBV5-4, the J gene TRBJ2-3; D uncertain. This CDR3 is built from 15 residues. The V end was cut by 5 bases, the J end by 1 base, with 14 bases between. CDR1 is SGHNT, CDR2 YYREEE, per germline (reference sequence). Here the CDR3 reads CASSGPGSGTDTQYF. The CDR3 nucleotides are TGTGCCAGCAGTGGCCCCGGGTCCGGCACAGATACGCAGTATTTT.

The chain's CDR3 is CASSQPVNTEAFF. CDR3 DNA sequence: TGTGCCAGCAGCCAACCGGTGAACACTGAAGCTTTCTTT. The V and J genes are TRBV11-1 and TRBJ1-1; D is unresolved. Germline-derived CDR1 and CDR2 are SGHAT and FQDESV (reference sequence). The germline V and J ends were trimmed by 5 bases and 0 bases, with 7 bases remaining between them. The CDR3 has 13 amino acids.

V gene TRBV18 combines with J gene TRBJ1-4; weak D call: TRBD1 (6 bases). Germline CDR1 KGHSH, CDR2 LQKENI. The CDR3 contains 14 residues. Trimming took 3 bases from V and 8 from J, leaving 13 bases between them. In DNA, the CDR3 is TGTGCCAGCTCACCCAGGGGAAATTCGGAAAAACTGTTTTTT. It codes for CASSPRGNSEKLFF.

The V call is TRBV18, the J call TRBJ1-2; 9 bases agree with TRBD1. The germline V gene has CDR1 KGHSH and CDR2 LQKENI. V dropped 6 bases and J dropped 4; count of bases not matched to a gene: 9. The CDR3 contains 15 residues. Written as DNA, the CDR3 is TGTGCCAGCTCGTACAGGGGGCAAGGTTTCTATGGCTACACCTTC. Residues: CASSYRGQGFYGYTF.

The chain joins TRBV19 to TRBJ1-5, with D perhaps matching TRBD1 (6 bases). Trimming took off 5 bases at V and 1 base at J, with 21 bases between the two ends. Germline values: CDR1 LNHDA, CDR2 SQIVND (reference sequence). The CDR3 is 18 residues long. This chain's CDR3 is CASSPAIRTGSSNQPQHF. The CDR3 DNA follows: TGTGCCAGTAGTCCCGCCATTCGAACAGGGAGCAGCAATCAGCCCCAGCATTTT.

The chain has TRBV19 and TRBJ2-6, with D maybe TRBD1 (6 bases). CDR1 and CDR2 from the germline V gene are LNHDA and SQIVND (reference sequence). V gave up 0 bases and J gave up 2 bases, with 11 bases separating them. The CDR3 is 17 amino acids. CDR3 DNA: TGTGCCAGTAGTATAGATTCACAGGGCACTGGGGCCAACGTCCTGACTTTC. Amino acids: CASSIDSQGTGANVLTF.

The gene calls are TRBV24-1 and TRBJ2-3; 7 nucleotides align to TRBD1. V lost 3 bases, J lost 2 bases, and 16 bases stayed unmatched. The length of the CDR3 is 19 residues. The germline V gene has CDR1 KGHDR and CDR2 SFDVKD. CDR3 DNA sequence: TGTGCCACCAGTGATCCCAGTCCAGGGACAGCCTCGACCACAGATACGCAGTATTTT. It encodes CATSDPSPGTASTTDTQYF.

The chain uses TRBV20-1 and TRBJ2-7; the match to TRBD2 covers 9 bases. Trimming cost V 3 bases and J 6 bases; bases outside gene matches: 9. CDR3 length: 14 residues. Germline assignment: CDR1 DFQATT and CDR2 SNEGSKA (reference sequence). DNA for the CDR3: TGCAGTGCTAGTGGGGCTAGCGGGACGGGCGAGCAGTACTTC. Protein: CSASGASGTGEQYF.

This chain uses TRBV7-9 with TRBJ2-7; 9 bases map to TRBD1. Germline trimming cut 5 bases from V and 2 bases from J; bases unmatched to any gene: 7. This CDR3 is 15 amino acids long. Germline values: CDR1 SEHNR, CDR2 FQNEAQ (reference sequence). The CDR3 protein is CASSDRDRVAYEQYF. The DNA for the CDR3 is TGTGCCAGCAGCGATCGGGACAGGGTTGCCTACGAGCAGTACTTC.